This TCR beta chain is drawn from a study of shared clonotypes between healthy human individuals. Trimming cost V 3 bases and J 6 bases; bases outside gene matches: 8. The CDR3 covers 16 residues. The germline V gene has CDR1 LGHNA and CDR2 YSLEER. Donors had no recently reported acute infections or vaccinations and were HIV-negative. The table came from immunoSEQ multiplex PCR; TCRdb's copy has only in-frame clones and leaves some out. Of roughly 500,000 clones listed, around 75% are singletons. The TCR sequence derives from a woman aged 40-49 years in good health. Some clones in this sample may be carry-over from other donors' samples. The chain employs TRBV4-3 and TRBJ2-1, with 10 bases fitting TRBD2. Material for sequencing was PBMCs. In DNA, the CDR3 is TGCGCCAGCAGCCAGGAATTGGGACTAGCGACCAATGAGCAGTTCTTC. Residues: CASSQELGLATNEQFF.